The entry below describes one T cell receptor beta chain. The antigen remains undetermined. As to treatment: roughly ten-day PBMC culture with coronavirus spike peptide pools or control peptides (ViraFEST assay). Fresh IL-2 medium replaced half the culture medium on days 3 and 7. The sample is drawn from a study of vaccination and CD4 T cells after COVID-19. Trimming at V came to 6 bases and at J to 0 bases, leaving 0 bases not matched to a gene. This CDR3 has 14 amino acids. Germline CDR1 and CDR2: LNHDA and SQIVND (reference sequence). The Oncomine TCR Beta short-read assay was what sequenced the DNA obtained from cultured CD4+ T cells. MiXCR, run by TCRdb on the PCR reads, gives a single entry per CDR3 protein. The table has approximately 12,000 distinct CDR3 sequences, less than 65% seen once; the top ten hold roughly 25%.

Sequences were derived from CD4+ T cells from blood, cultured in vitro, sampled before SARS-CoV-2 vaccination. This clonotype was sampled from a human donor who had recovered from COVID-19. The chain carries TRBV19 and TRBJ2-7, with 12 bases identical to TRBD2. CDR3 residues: CASRTSGSSYEQYF. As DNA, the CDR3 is TGTGCCAGTAGGACTAGCGGGAGCTCCTACGAGCAGTACTTC.